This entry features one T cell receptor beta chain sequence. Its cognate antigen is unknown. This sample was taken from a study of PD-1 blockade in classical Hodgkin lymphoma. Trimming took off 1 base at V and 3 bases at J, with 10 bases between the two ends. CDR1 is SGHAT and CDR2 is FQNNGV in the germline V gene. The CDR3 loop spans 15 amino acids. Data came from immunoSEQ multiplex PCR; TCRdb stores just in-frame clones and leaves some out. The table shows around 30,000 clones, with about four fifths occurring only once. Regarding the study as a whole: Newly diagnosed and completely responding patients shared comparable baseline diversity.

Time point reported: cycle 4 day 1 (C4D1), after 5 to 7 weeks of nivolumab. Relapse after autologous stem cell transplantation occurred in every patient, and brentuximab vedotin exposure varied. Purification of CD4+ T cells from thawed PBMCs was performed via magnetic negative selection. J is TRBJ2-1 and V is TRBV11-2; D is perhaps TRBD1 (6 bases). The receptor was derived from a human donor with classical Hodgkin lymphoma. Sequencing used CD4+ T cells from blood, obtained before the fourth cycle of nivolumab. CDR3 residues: CASSLVAGVYNEQFF. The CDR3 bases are TGTGCCAGCAGCTTAGTGGCAGGGGTCTACAATGAGCAGTTCTTC.